What follows are 10 T cell receptor beta chains derived from one specimen sequenced in a study of beta chain features in type 1 diabetes. Their target antigens are unknown. Findings and limits, study-wide: Within each of all four CD4+ subsets, Type 1 diabetes patients had TCRB CDR3s that were moderately but significantly shorter.

Expressed TCRB transcripts were sequenced because the entire RNA isolate underwent reverse transcription. Only in-frame clones appear in the TCRdb table, and some are missing; sequencing was by immunoSEQ multiplex PCR. The data contain over 20,000 clones, under 50% of them singletons. The source material was stem cell memory CD4+ T cells from blood. These receptors were taken from a man aged 30-40 years with type 1 diabetes.

This clone was detected a few times. The chain joins TRBV7-6 to TRBJ1-1; D gene unclear. V was trimmed by 1 base and J by 1 base, leaving 10 bases between them. The CDR3 is made up of 15 amino acids. The germline V gene has CDR1 SGHVS and CDR2 FNYEAQ. The CDR3 DNA reads TGTGCCAGCAGCTTAGGACGACTACCGAACACTGAAGCTTTCTTT. Its protein is CASSLGRLPNTEAFF.

The J gene is TRBJ2-7, the V gene TRBV27, with TRBD2 matching 9 bases. Per the germline V gene, CDR1 is MNHEY and CDR2 is SMNVEV (reference sequence). The CDR3 extends over 15 amino acids. Trimming at V came to 6 bases and at J to 0 bases, leaving 6 bases not matched to a gene. This CDR3 is CASSSLAGGSYEQYF. The DNA of the CDR3 is TGTGCCAGCAGCTCACTAGCGGGTGGCTCCTACGAGCAGTACTTC.

This chain uses TRBV7-8 with TRBJ1-5; possibly TRBD1 for D (5 bases). This CDR3 comprises 13 residues. From germline, CDR1 is SGHVS and CDR2 FQNEAQ. The V gene lost 5 bases and the J gene lost 4 bases, with 9 bases spanning the gap. CDR3 in DNA: TGTGCCAGCAGCCAGGGAGGGAATCAGCCCCAGCATTTT. Translated: CASSQGGNQPQHF. Complete variable domain (other parts from reference TRBV7-8 and TRBJ1-5): GAGVSQSPRYKVAKRGQDVALRCDPISGHVSLFWYQQALGQGPEFLTYFQNEAQLDKSGLPSDRFFAERPEGSVSTLKIQRTQQEDSAVYLCASSQGGNQPQHFGDGTRLSIL.

This clone has more than one count but fewer than ten. The rearrangement uses TRBV29-1 and TRBJ1-1; 9 nucleotides align to TRBD1. The CDR3 runs to 15 residues. Germline CDR1 is SQVTM and CDR2 is ANQGSEA. J was trimmed by 0 bases and V by 6 bases; bases with no gene match: 8. The CDR3 region is CSVSPGQGVNTEAFF. The CDR3 DNA sequence: TGCAGCGTAAGTCCGGGACAGGGAGTGAACACTGAAGCTTTCTTT.

This chain uses TRBV7-6 with TRBJ2-5; D is possibly TRBD2 (6 bases). Per germline, CDR1 SGHVS and CDR2 FNYEAQ. This CDR3 region has 15 residues. The V gene lost 2 bases and the J gene lost 2 bases, with 12 bases spanning the gap. The CDR3 DNA reads as TGTGCCAGCAGCTTAAATAGCGGTCTACAAGAGACCCAGTACTTC. This sequence encodes CASSLNSGLQETQYF.

In this sample, this clone turned up a few times. The chain links TRBV29-1 to TRBJ2-3; 7 positions match TRBD1. The CDR3 has 16 amino acids. Germline lookup yields CDR1 SQVTM and CDR2 ANQGSEA. Losses at the gene ends were 6 bases for V and 4 bases for J; bases not matched to a gene: 16. In nucleotides, the CDR3 is TGCAGCGTGACCGGGACAGCCCACCGAGACCCAGATACGCAGTATTTT. It yields the protein CSVTGTAHRDPDTQYF.

Only a few counts were recorded for this clone. This rearrangement joins TRBV5-1 to TRBJ2-5; TRBD2 is a possible D gene (6 bases). Germline V CDR1 and CDR2: SGHRS, YFSETQ. Trimming cost V 2 bases and J 5 bases, with 16 bases left between them. The CDR3 is 15 residues long. The CDR3 loop reads CASSFPKLGGETQYF. CDR3 coding DNA: TGCGCCAGCAGCTTTCCCAAGTTAGGAGGGGAGACCCAGTACTTC.

This rearrangement joins TRBV11-3 to TRBJ2-7; 7 positions match TRBD1. The ends lost 5 bases at V and 3 bases at J; junction bases unmatched: 7. Germline assignment: CDR1 SGHNT and CDR2 YENEEA. The CDR3 loop spans 14 amino acids. The CDR3 DNA reads TGTGCCAGCAGCATACGGGACAGTTACTACGAGCAGTACTTC. Protein: CASSIRDSYYEQYF. Looking up the rest from reference TRBV11-3 and TRBJ2-7 gives the full variable domain: EAGVVQSPRYKIIEKKQPVAFWCNPISGHNTLYWYLQNLGQGPELLIRYENEEAVDDSQLPKDRFSAERLKGVDSTLKIQPAELGDSAVYLCASSIRDSYYEQYFGPGTRLTVT.

This clone was seen only a few times. J is TRBJ1-4 and V is TRBV4-1; possible D gene TRBD1, 5 bases. V was shortened by 5 bases and J by 0 bases, with 13 bases between the two germline ends. CDR1 and CDR2 (germline): MGHRA, YSYEKL. This CDR3 region has 16 residues. The CDR3 is CASSESPRATNEKLFF. In nucleotides, the CDR3 is TGCGCCAGCAGCGAAAGCCCCAGGGCAACTAATGAAAAACTGTTTTTT.

This clone was counted only a few times. J is TRBJ2-5 and V is TRBV6-1; TRBD1 matches 7 bases. TRBJ2-7 matches the DNA end more closely, so the J call is doubtful. CDR3 length equals 14 residues. CDR1 is MNHNS and CDR2 is SASEGT in the germline V gene. The CDR3 DNA reads TGTGCCAGCACCAACGGGGACAGCTCCTACGAGCAGTACTTC. It specifies CASTNGDSSYEQYF.